This T cell receptor (beta chain) was captured by sequencing in a study of CD8+CD57+ T cells in acquired aplastic anemia. Study-level information: Mean DNA quantity obtained from sorted CD4+ and CD8+ cells was about 3.2 ug.

This clonotype was seen a handful of times. The authors sequenced patients whose flow cytometry had shown CD8+CD57+ cell expansion. The patients all had a severe acquired aplastic anemia diagnosis. The study profiled TCR beta VDJ and CDR3 using genomic DNA as template. TCRdb reprocessed the reads with MiXCR, giving one entry per CDR3 protein. The table shows around 290,000 distinct CDR3 sequences, with 50% to 65% occurring only once. The sequencing sample was made of sorted CD4+, CD8+, or CD8+CD57+ T cells (not recorded which) from PBMCs. The TCR sequence derives from a human donor with aplastic anemia.

CDR3 in DNA: TGTGCCAGCAGCTTAACCGGACAACCCAATTCACCCCTCCACTTT. It codes for CASSLTGQPNSPLHF. This sequence joins TRBV7-8 and TRBJ1-6, with a weak D call TRBD1 (5 bases). The CDR3 contains 15 residues. The germline gives CDR1 SGHVS, CDR2 FQNEAQ. Deletions cut 2 bases from V and 7 bases from J, with 12 bases between.